The rows below give T cell receptor beta chains drawn from one sample of a study of PD-1 blockade in classical Hodgkin lymphoma. The protocol was immunoSEQ multiplex PCR, while the TCRdb copy is restricted to in-frame clones and leaves out a portion. The table lists 25,000 to 30,000 clones, around 84% of them singletons, with about 33% in the top ten. Source: peripheral blood mononuclear cells (PBMCs), taken before the second cycle of nivolumab. The receptors come from a human donor with classical Hodgkin lymphoma. Both conserved end residues are part of each CDR3. Fields, in order: J gene, V gene, CDR3 protein.

>TRBJ2-3|TRBV7-2
CASSLVSSGGLGSQYF
>TRBJ1-5|TRBV28
CASRSTLQPQHF
>TRBJ2-2|TRBV19
CASSISGIFGELFF
>TRBJ1-6|TRBV7-9
CASSSNSYNSPLHF
>TRBJ2-7|TRBV7-8
CASSLRGLSYEQYF
>TRBJ2-2|TRBV7-8
CASSLARGGGAFFSGELFF
>TRBJ2-1|TRBV18
CASTGGNHYNEQFF
>TRBJ1-1|TRBV7-2
CASSPGRGQGRNTGAFF
>TRBJ1-1|TRBV19
CASKAGNTEAFF
>TRBJ1-1|TRBV20-1
CSVAMNTEAFF
>TRBJ2-1|TRBV19
CASSIPRVAYNEQFF
>TRBJ1-5|TRBV30
CAWSVDSNQPQHF
>TRBJ2-3|TRBV27
CASGTGSADTQYF
>TRBJ1-1|TRBV30
CAWGERYEAFF
>TRBJ1-1|TRBV6-1
CASSTDRGEAFF
>TRBJ1-4|TRBV28
CASQPGQAYEKLFF
>TRBJ1-2|TRBV9
CASSVSPTGKGYGYTF